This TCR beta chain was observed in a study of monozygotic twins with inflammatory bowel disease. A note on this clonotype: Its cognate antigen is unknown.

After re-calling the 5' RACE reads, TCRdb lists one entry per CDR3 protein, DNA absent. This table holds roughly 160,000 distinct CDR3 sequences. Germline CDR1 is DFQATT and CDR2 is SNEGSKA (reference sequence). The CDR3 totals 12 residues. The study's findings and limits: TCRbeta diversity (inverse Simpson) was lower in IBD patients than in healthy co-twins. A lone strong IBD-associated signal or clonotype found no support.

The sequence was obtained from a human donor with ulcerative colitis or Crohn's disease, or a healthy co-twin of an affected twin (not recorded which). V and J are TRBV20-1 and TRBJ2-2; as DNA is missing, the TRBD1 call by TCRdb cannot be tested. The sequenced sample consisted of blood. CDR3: CSLRAATGELFF.